This T cell receptor (beta chain) comes out of a study of blood T cell repertoires in COVID-19. At the level of the study: The samples span acute and convalescent COVID-19 from the United States, Italy and Spain. The cDNA or gDNA used as material had been derived from T cells, B-cell-depleted T cells, or PBMCs.

This clone was found once. Germline V CDR1 and CDR2: LGHDT, YNNKEL (reference sequence). The CDR3 covers 13 residues. V was shortened by 8 bases and J by 0 bases, with 8 bases between the two germline ends. Under the authors' procedure: Estimation of nucleated cell counts relied on the amplification of reference gene primers. Sequenced by immunoSEQ multiplex PCR; TCRdb stores in-frame clones only, minus some. V and J calls plus clone size are reproduced from that table; the DNA served to infer D and trimming. Counted here are some 190,000 clones, 82% occurring once; the ten biggest clones make up about 10%.

The gene calls are TRBV3-1 (or the pseudogene TRBV3-2) and TRBJ2-4, with a possible D match to TRBD2 (6 bases). The TCR was taken from a woman aged 80 or older with active or convalescent COVID-19. The specimen was peripheral blood. In nucleotides, the CDR3 is TGTGCCAGCGGGGACTTAGCCAAAAACATTCAGTACTTC. Translation gives CASGDLAKNIQYF.